The rows below give T cell receptor beta chains drawn from one sample of a study of cytomegalovirus exposure and HLA in healthy donors. TCRdb keeps only in-frame clones here, not all; method: immunoSEQ multiplex PCR. The sample lists about 150,000 clones; about 74% were seen once. Sequencing used PBMCs. Source of these receptors: a man between 25 and 39 years old in good health and CMV-seronegative. CDR3s include the opening cysteine and the closing phenylalanine or tryptophan. A D gene is named only where the DNA matches it firmly. A row's size may be missing; if present it is once, few, many or a size class.

-	TRBV15	TRBJ2-1	TRBD2	CATSRVETSGRVDEQFF	TGTGCCACCAGCAGAGTAGAGACTAGCGGGAGGGTTGATGAGCAGTTCTTC
-	TRBV30	TRBJ2-7	-	CAWKSGGSSYEQYF	TGTGCCTGGAAATCTGGCGGAAGCTCCTACGAGCAGTACTTC
-	TRBV5-4	TRBJ2-5	TRBD1	CASSRDRVLETQYF	TGTGCCAGCAGCCGCGACAGGGTGTTAGAGACCCAGTACTTC
-	TRBV11-2	TRBJ2-3	-	CASSLDFGSFTDTQYF	TGTGCCAGCAGCTTAGACTTCGGGAGTTTCACAGATACGCAGTATTTT
-	TRBV5-1	TRBJ2-7	TRBD2	CASSLFGGEEQYF	TGCGCCAGCAGCTTGTTCGGGGGGGAGGAGCAGTACTTC
-	TRBV7-2	TRBJ2-3	TRBD2	CASTLAGGPGDTQYF	TGTGCCAGCACCCTAGCGGGAGGGCCGGGAGATACGCAGTATTTT
once	TRBV18	TRBJ2-5	TRBD2	CASSLIAGATGETQYF	TGTGCCAGCTCACTAATAGCGGGAGCCACCGGGGAGACCCAGTACTTC
-	TRBV2	TRBJ1-1	-	CASSEYGQLRRLKSEAFF	TGTGCCAGCAGTGAGTATGGACAGTTGAGACGTTTGAAATCTGAAGCTTTCTTT
-	TRBV2	TRBJ1-2	TRBD1	CASRGQGANYGYTF	TGTGCCAGCAGAGGACAGGGGGCGAACTATGGCTACACCTTC
-	TRBV6-1	TRBJ2-7	-	CASSEALRGYEQYF	TGTGCCAGCAGTGAAGCTCTGCGTGGCTACGAGCAGTACTTC
-	TRBV5-6	TRBJ1-1	TRBD1	CASSVNRGGITIEAFF	TGTGCCAGCAGCGTCAACAGGGGGGGAATAACCATAGAAGCTTTCTTT
few	TRBV29-1	TRBJ2-7	-	CSVEGKTVDEQYF	TGCAGCGTTGAGGGCAAAACTGTCGACGAGCAGTACTTC